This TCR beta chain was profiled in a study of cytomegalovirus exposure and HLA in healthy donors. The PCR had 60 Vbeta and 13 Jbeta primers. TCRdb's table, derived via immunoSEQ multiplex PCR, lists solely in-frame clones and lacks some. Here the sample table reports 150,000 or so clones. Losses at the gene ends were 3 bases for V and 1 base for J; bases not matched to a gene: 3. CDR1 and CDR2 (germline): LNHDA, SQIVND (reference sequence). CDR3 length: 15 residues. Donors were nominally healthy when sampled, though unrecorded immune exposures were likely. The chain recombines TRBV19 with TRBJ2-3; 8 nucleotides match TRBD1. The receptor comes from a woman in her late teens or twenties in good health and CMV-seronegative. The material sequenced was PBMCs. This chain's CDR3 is CASSIGGQGTDTQYF. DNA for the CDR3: TGTGCCAGTAGTATCGGGGGACAGGGCACAGATACGCAGTATTTT.